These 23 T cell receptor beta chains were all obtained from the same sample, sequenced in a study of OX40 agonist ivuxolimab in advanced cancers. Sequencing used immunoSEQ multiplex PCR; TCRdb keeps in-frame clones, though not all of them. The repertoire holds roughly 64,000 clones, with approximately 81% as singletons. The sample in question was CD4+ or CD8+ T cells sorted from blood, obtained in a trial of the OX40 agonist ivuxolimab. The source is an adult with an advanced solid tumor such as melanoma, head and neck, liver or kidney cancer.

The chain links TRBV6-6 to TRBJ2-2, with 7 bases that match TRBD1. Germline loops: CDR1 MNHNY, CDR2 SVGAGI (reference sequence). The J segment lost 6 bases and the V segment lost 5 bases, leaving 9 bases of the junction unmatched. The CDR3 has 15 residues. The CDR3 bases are TGTGCCAGCAGTCCGACAGGGAATGGTGCCGGGGAGCTGTTTTTT. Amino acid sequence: CASSPTGNGAGELFF.

CDR3 amino acids: CASSLAGTGEAFF. CDR3 in DNA: TGCGCCAGCAGCTTGGCTGGGACAGGTGAAGCTTTCTTT. The V and J genes are TRBV5-1 and TRBJ1-1; the match to TRBD1 covers 8 bases. The J segment lost 7 bases and the V segment lost 0 bases, leaving 2 bases of the junction unmatched. Germline values: CDR1 SGHRS, CDR2 YFSETQ. The CDR3 has 13 residues.

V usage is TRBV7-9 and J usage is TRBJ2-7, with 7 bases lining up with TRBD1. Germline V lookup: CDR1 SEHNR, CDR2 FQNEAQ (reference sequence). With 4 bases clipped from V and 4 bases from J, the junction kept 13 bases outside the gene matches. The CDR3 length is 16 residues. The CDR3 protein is CASSSDSGTDLYEQYF. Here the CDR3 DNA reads TGTGCCAGCAGCTCAGATTCCGGGACAGACCTGTACGAGCAGTACTTC.

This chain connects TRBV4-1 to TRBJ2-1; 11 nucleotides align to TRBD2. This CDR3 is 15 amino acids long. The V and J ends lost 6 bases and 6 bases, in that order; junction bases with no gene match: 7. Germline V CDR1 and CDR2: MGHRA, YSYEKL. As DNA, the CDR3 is TGCGCCAGCAGTCCCGGGACTAGCGGACCCAATGAGCAGTTCTTC. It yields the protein CASSPGTSGPNEQFF.

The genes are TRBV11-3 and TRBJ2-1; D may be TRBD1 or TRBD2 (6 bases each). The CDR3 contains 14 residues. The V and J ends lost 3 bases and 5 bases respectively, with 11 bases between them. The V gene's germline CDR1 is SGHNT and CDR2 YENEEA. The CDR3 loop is CASSLGGANNEQFF. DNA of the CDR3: TGTGCCAGCAGCTTGGGGGGCGCAAACAATGAGCAGTTCTTC.

This CDR3 is CASRGWGETQYF. In DNA form, the CDR3 reads TGTGCCAGCCGGGGTTGGGGAGAGACCCAGTACTTC. The J gene is TRBJ2-5, the V gene TRBV6-1; TRBD2 is a possible D gene (5 bases). The CDR3 is 12 residues long. Germline CDR1 and CDR2: MNHNS and SASEGT. Between the trimmed V and J ends, which lost 8 bases and 4 bases, there was a span of 11 bases.

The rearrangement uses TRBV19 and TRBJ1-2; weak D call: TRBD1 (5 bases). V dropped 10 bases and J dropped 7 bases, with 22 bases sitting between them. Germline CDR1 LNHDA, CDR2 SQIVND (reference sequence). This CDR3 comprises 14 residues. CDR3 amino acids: CATLSGTSAGGYTF. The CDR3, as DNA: TGTGCCACTTTATCCGGGACTTCGGCGGGTGGCTACACCTTC.

CDR3 sequence: CASSPPKGGPNTGELFF. In DNA form, the CDR3 reads TGTGCCAGCAGCCCACCCAAGGGGGGGCCTAACACCGGGGAGCTGTTTTTT. This rearrangement joins TRBV5-4 to TRBJ2-2; a weak D match, TRBD2 (7 bases). The germline gives CDR1 SGHNT, CDR2 YYREEE (reference sequence). The CDR3 is made up of 17 amino acids. Between the trimmed V and J ends, which lost 4 bases and 2 bases, there was a span of 18 bases.

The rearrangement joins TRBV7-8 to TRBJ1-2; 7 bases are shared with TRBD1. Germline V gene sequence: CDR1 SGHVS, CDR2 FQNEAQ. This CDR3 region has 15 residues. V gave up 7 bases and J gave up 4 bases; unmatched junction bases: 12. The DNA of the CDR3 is TGTGCCAGCACCCCGGGAGACAGGGATGGCTATGGCTACACCTTC. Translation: CASTPGDRDGYGYTF.

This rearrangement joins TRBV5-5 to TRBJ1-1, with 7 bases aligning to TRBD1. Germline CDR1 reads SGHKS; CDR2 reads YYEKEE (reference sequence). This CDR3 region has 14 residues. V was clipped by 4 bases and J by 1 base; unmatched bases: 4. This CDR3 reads CASSPRDRNTEAFF. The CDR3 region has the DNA TGTGCCAGCAGCCCCCGGGACAGGAACACTGAAGCTTTCTTT.

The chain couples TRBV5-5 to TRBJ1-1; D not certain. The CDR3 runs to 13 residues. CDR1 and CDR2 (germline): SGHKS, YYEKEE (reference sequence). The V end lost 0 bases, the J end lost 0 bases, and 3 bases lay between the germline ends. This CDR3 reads CASSLGLNTEAFF. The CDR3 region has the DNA TGTGCCAGCAGCTTGGGGTTGAACACTGAAGCTTTCTTT.

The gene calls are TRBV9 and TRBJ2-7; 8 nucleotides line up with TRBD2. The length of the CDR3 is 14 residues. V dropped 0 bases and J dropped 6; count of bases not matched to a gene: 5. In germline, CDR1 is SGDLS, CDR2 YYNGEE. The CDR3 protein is CASSVAWTSSEQYF. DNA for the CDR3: TGTGCCAGCAGCGTAGCTTGGACTAGCAGCGAGCAGTACTTC.

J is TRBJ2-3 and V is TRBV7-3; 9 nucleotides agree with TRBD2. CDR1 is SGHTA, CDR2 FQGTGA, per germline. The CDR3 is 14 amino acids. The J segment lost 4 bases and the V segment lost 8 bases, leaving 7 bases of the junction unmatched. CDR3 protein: CASSRGLASDTQYF. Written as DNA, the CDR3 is TGTGCCAGCTCTAGAGGACTAGCGTCAGATACGCAGTATTTT.

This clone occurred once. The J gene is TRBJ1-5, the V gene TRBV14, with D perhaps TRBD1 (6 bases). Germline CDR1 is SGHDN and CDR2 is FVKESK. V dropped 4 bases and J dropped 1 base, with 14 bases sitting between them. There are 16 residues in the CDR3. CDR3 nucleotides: TGTGCCAGCAGCCGAAGAGGGGGACGGAGCAATCAGCCCCAGCATTTT. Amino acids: CASSRRGGRSNQPQHF.

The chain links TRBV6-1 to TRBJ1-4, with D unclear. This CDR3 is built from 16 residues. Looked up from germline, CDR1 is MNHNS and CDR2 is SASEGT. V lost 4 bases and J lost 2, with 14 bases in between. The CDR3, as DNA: TGTGCCAGCAGTGTTAATCCGGGAGGTACTAATGAAAAACTGTTTTTT. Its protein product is CASSVNPGGTNEKLFF.

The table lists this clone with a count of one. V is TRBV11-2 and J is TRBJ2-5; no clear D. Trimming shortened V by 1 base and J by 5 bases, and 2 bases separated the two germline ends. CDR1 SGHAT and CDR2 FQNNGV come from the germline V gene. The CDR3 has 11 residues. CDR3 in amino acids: CASSLAETQYF. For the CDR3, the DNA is TGTGCCAGCAGCTTAGCTGAGACCCAGTACTTC.

Here the CDR3 DNA reads TGTGCCAGCAGTTTAGATCGGGGGCGGTCGGGCGGCTACACCTTC. Amino acid sequence: CASSLDRGRSGGYTF. The chain recombines TRBV28 with TRBJ1-2; tentative D call: TRBD1 (6 bases). The CDR3 runs 15 residues. The ends were cut back, 2 bases at V and 8 bases at J, with 18 bases in the middle. The germline gives CDR1 MDHEN, CDR2 SYDVKM.

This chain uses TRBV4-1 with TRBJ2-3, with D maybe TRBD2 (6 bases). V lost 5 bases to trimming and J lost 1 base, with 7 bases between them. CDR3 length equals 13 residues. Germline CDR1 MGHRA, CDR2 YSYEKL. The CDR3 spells CASSSGGTDTQYF. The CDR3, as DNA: TGCGCCAGCAGCTCGGGAGGCACAGATACGCAGTATTTT.

In nucleotides, the CDR3 is TGTGCCAGCAGCTTATATTCCGGGGATTCCTACAATGAGCAGTTCTTC. It translates to CASSLYSGDSYNEQFF. The chain is built from TRBV7-9 and TRBJ2-1; weak D call: TRBD2 (5 bases). This CDR3 region has 16 residues. The V end was cut by 2 bases, the J end by 1 base, with 12 bases between. In germline, CDR1 is SEHNR, CDR2 FQNEAQ (reference sequence).

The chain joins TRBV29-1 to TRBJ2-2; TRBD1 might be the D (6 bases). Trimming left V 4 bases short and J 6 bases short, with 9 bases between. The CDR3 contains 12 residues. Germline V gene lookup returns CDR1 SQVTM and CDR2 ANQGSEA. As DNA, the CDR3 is TGCAGCGTTGGGGACATCCCCGGGGAGCTGTTTTTT. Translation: CSVGDIPGELFF.

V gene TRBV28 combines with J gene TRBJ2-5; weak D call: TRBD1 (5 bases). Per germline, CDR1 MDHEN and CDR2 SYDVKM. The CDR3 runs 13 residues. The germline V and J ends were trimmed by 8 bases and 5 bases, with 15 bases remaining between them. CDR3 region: CASLTQGSETQYF. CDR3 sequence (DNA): TGTGCCAGCCTCACCCAGGGATCGGAGACCCAGTACTTC. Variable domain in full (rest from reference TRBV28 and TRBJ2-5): DVKVTQSSRYLVKRTGEKVFLECVQDMDHENMFWYRQDPGLGLRLIYFSYDVKMKEKGDIPEGYSVSREKKERFSLILESASTNQTSMYLCASLTQGSETQYFGPGTRLLVL.

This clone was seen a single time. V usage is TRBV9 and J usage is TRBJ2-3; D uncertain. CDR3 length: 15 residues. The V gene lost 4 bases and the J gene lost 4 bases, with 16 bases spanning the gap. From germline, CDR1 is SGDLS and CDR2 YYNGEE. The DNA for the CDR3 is TGTGCCAGCAGCCCTCGGTCCCTCGAGGCAGATACGCAGTATTTT. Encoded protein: CASSPRSLEADTQYF.

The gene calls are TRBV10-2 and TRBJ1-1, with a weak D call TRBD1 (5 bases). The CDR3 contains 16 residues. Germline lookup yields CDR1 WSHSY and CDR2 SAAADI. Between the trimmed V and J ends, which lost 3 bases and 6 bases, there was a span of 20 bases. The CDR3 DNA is TGCGCCAGCAGTGATGCGGGGACTTTAGGGCAACCTGAAGCTTTCTTT. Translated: CASSDAGTLGQPEAFF.